The source of this T cell receptor (beta chain) is a study of blood T cell repertoires in COVID-19. Study overall: COVID-19 samples, acute and convalescent, were from the United States, Italy and Spain. The cDNA or gDNA used as material had been derived from T cells, B-cell-depleted T cells, or PBMCs.

This clone was recorded a few times. Some clones are missing from TCRdb's copy, which holds only in-frame ones; the method was immunoSEQ multiplex PCR. The sample shows roughly 60,000 clones, roughly 90% of them seen only once. V dropped 6 bases and J dropped 0; count of bases not matched to a gene: 7. The CDR3 runs 15 residues. Per the germline V gene, CDR1 is KGHSH and CDR2 is LQKENI. The clonotype originates from a human donor with acute or convalescent COVID-19. The donor label of this sample is uncertain. The sequenced sample consisted of peripheral blood. The J gene is TRBJ2-7, the V gene TRBV18; 8 nucleotides agree with TRBD1. As DNA, the CDR3 is TGTGCCAGCTCGCTAACAGGGGGGAGCTCCTACGAGCAGTACTTC. It encodes CASSLTGGSSYEQYF. Full variable domain (missing parts from reference TRBV18 and TRBJ2-7): NAGVMQNPRHLVRRRGQEARLRCSPMKGHSHVYWYRQLPEEGLKFMVYLQKENIIDESGMPKERFSAEFPKEGPSILRIQQVVRGDSAAYFCASSLTGGSSYEQYFGPGTRLTVT.